The 28 T cell receptor beta chains listed next were all sequenced from one sample in a study of T cells in Graves' hyperthyroidism and ophthalmopathy. RNA transcripts served as the template for amplifying TCR beta CDR3 regions. First-round RT-PCR targeting the TCR CDR3 was performed with the HTBI primer set. TCRdb redid the calling of the multiplex PCR reads with MiXCR, one entry per CDR3 protein. Of around 340,000 distinct CDR3 sequences listed, about a sixth are singletons. Sequenced sample: blood. The receptors were sampled from a woman aged 40 to 50 with Graves' ophthalmopathy.

This clonotype occurred many times. CDR3 coding DNA: TGTGCCAGCAGTATAAAGACTAGCGGGACGCCCTACGAGCAGTACTTC. Protein: CASSIKTSGTPYEQYF. The chain couples TRBV27 to TRBJ2-7, with TRBD2 identical over 11 bases. J was trimmed by 2 bases and V by 5 bases; bases with no gene match: 8. The germline CDR1 and CDR2 sequences are MNHEY and SMNVEV (reference sequence). This CDR3 is 16 amino acids long.

This clonotype has at least ten counts. The chain carries TRBV5-1 and TRBJ1-2; tentative D call: TRBD1 (5 bases). The V end lost 1 base, the J end lost 7 bases, and 8 bases lay between the germline ends. The CDR3 is 12 amino acids. Germline V CDR1 and CDR2: SGHRS, YFSETQ. CDR3 DNA sequence: TGCGCCAGCAGCTTGCAGGGCACTGGCTACACCTTC. This codes for CASSLQGTGYTF.

This clonotype was picked up many times. The chain has TRBV12-3 or TRBV12-4 and TRBJ2-2, with D uncertain. CDR3 length equals 15 residues. V lost 3 bases, J lost 2 bases, and 10 bases lay in between. CDR3: CASSFRNLNTGELFF. DNA of the CDR3: TGTGCCAGCAGTTTTAGAAACCTAAACACCGGGGAGCTGTTTTTT.

This clonotype was seen ten or more times. The chain carries TRBV16 and TRBJ1-2; D is ambiguous. Per germline, CDR1 KGHSY and CDR2 FQNENV. The V and J ends lost 4 bases and 3 bases respectively, with 15 bases between them. This CDR3 spans 15 amino acids. The CDR3 sequence is CASSPLDRQDYGYTF. In DNA, the CDR3 is TGTGCCAGCAGCCCACTTGATAGACAAGACTATGGCTACACCTTC.

This clonotype has a count of ten or more. The rearrangement links TRBV29-1 to TRBJ1-1, with D possibly TRBD1 on 6 matching bases. Germline assignment: CDR1 SQVTM and CDR2 ANQGSEA. This CDR3 region has 11 residues. V was pared by 7 bases and J by 1 base, with 7 bases between. The CDR3 here is CSGTENTEAFF. As DNA, the CDR3 is TGCAGCGGGACAGAGAACACTGAAGCTTTCTTT.

The chain has TRBV27 and TRBJ1-6, with a tentative D call TRBD1 (6 bases). The V and J ends lost 7 bases and 9 bases respectively, with 13 bases between them. Germline V CDR1 and CDR2: MNHEY, SMNVEV (reference sequence). CDR3 length: 13 residues. CDR3 amino acids: CASTTGSVSPLHF. CDR3 DNA sequence: TGTGCCAGCACCACAGGGAGCGTTTCACCCCTCCACTTT.

The chain employs TRBV12-3 or TRBV12-4 and TRBJ2-7; TRBD1 matches at 10 bases. This CDR3 spans 15 amino acids. Trimming at V came to 3 bases and at J to 3 bases, leaving 5 bases not matched to a gene. The CDR3 is CASSLGQGPYYEQYF. The DNA for the CDR3 is TGTGCCAGCAGTTTGGGACAGGGGCCATACTACGAGCAGTACTTC.

In its sample, this clonotype was seen many times. This CDR3 is CASSLERAAYEQYF. The CDR3 region has the DNA TGTGCCAGCAGCTTAGAGCGGGCCGCCTACGAGCAGTACTTC. The chain couples TRBV7-2 to TRBJ2-7; tentative D call: TRBD2 (6 bases). Germline V gene lookup returns CDR1 SGHTA and CDR2 FQGNSA. The V and J ends lost 1 base and 2 bases respectively, with 9 bases between them. The CDR3 totals 14 residues.

This clonotype has a handful of counts. V usage is TRBV19 and J usage is TRBJ1-3, with D uncertain. This CDR3 is 13 amino acids long. Trimming left V 7 bases short and J 2 bases short, with 9 bases between. Per the germline V gene, CDR1 is LNHDA and CDR2 is SQIVND (reference sequence). The CDR3 here is CASTQVAGNTIYF. As DNA, the CDR3 is TGTGCCAGTACCCAGGTGGCTGGAAACACCATATATTTT.

The table lists this clonotype with many counts. The V gene is TRBV5-1, the J gene TRBJ2-7, with TRBD1 identical over 8 bases. V gave up 4 bases and J gave up 2 bases; unmatched junction bases: 11. The CDR3 consists of 16 residues. Germline loops: CDR1 SGHRS, CDR2 YFSETQ. CDR3 loop: CASSLGPTGDTYEQYF. The CDR3 DNA is TGCGCCAGCAGCCTTGGCCCGACAGGGGATACCTACGAGCAGTACTTC.

This clonotype was counted ten times or more. J is TRBJ2-7 and V is TRBV20-1; D is uncertain. The CDR3 is 14 residues long. The V gene lost 3 bases and the J gene lost 0 bases, with 12 bases spanning the gap. Germline CDR1 DFQATT, CDR2 SNEGSKA (reference sequence). In DNA, the CDR3 is TGCAGTGCTAGCACAAAGAGCGTCTCCTACGAGCAGTACTTC. This sequence encodes CSASTKSVSYEQYF.

This clonotype has a count of ten or more. The chain couples TRBV3-1 to TRBJ2-7; D gene unclear. The CDR3 sequence is 13 residues long. The germline V gene has CDR1 LGHDT and CDR2 YNNKEL (reference sequence). V was shortened by 4 bases and J by 6 bases, with 13 bases between the two germline ends. Written as DNA, the CDR3 is TGTGCCAGCAGCCTTCGGAATGGGCGCGAGCAGTACTTC. This sequence encodes CASSLRNGREQYF.

This clonotype was seen at least ten times. The chain employs TRBV28 and TRBJ2-7; TRBD1 agrees at 8 bases. The V gene's germline CDR1 is MDHEN and CDR2 SYDVKM. V gave up 1 base and J gave up 3 bases; unmatched junction bases: 5. There are 15 residues in the CDR3. CDR3 residues: CASSLSSTGGYEQYF. The CDR3 DNA reads as TGTGCCAGCAGTTTATCGAGTACAGGGGGCTACGAGCAGTACTTC.

The count of this clonotype is one. This CDR3 is CASSFHGGLQETQYF. CDR3 nucleotide sequence: TGTGCCAGCAGCTTCCACGGGGGCCTCCAAGAGACCCAGTACTTC. The chain uses TRBV7-3 and TRBJ2-5, with D perhaps being TRBD1 or TRBD2 (6 bases each). Germline V lookup: CDR1 SGHTA, CDR2 FQGTGA. Trimming shortened V by 3 bases and J by 1 base, and 12 bases separated the two germline ends. This CDR3 spans 15 amino acids.

This clonotype was recorded many times. The chain links TRBV29-1 to TRBJ1-1; no clear D. CDR1 is SQVTM, CDR2 ANQGSEA, per germline. This CDR3 is built from 13 residues. V shed 7 bases and J shed 1 base, with 13 bases lying between them. The CDR3 sequence is CSAATVKNTEAFF. CDR3 nucleotide sequence: TGCAGCGCCGCGACGGTTAAGAACACTGAAGCTTTCTTT.

This clonotype was counted ten times or more. V and J are TRBV13 and TRBJ2-4; D is ambiguous. The CDR3 has 14 residues. Trimming cost V 5 bases and J 0 bases, with 8 bases left between them. Germline CDR1 is PRHDT and CDR2 is FYEKMQ (reference sequence). The CDR3: CASSRELAKNIQYF. The CDR3, as DNA: TGTGCCAGCAGCCGTGAACTAGCCAAAAACATTCAGTACTTC.

This clonotype was seen ten or more times. This may arise from a read error, as a much more abundant clone is one base away. The rearrangement links TRBV6-5 to TRBJ1-3, with unresolved D. Trimming removed 2 bases from V and 5 bases from J, with 1 base in between. CDR1 and CDR2 from the germline V gene are MNHEY and SVGAGI. The CDR3 has 11 amino acids. As DNA, the CDR3 is TGTGCCAGCAGTTACAGAAACACCATATATTTT. Protein sequence: CASSYRNTIYF.

This clonotype was recorded a few times. This sequence joins TRBV13 and TRBJ2-2, with no clear D. CDR3 size: 15 residues. The ends were cut back, 1 base at V and 6 bases at J, with 12 bases in the middle. Germline V gene data show CDR1 as PRHDT and CDR2 as FYEKMQ (reference sequence). In nucleotides, the CDR3 is TGTGCCAGCAGCTTAGACTCGGGTTGGTCCGGGGAGCTGTTTTTT. It specifies CASSLDSGWSGELFF.

In this sample, this clonotype turned up many times. This chain connects TRBV30 to TRBJ2-7, with 8 bases that match TRBD1. The CDR3 totals 13 residues. With 2 bases clipped from V and 5 bases from J, the junction kept 5 bases outside the gene matches. In germline, CDR1 is GTSNPN, CDR2 SVGIG (reference sequence). The CDR3 nucleotides are TGTGCCTGGAGTCTCAGGGGGCGTAACGAGCAGTACTTC. This encodes CAWSLRGRNEQYF.

This clonotype occurred many times. The genes are TRBV30 and TRBJ1-1, with D tentatively TRBD1 (5 bases). The CDR3 totals 14 residues. Germline CDR1 GTSNPN, CDR2 SVGIG (reference sequence). Trimming shortened V by 0 bases and J by 3 bases, and 11 bases separated the two germline ends. The CDR3 DNA reads as TGTGCCTGGAGTGTATGGGGGACGGACACTGAAGCTTTCTTT. It specifies CAWSVWGTDTEAFF.

V and J are TRBV12-3 or TRBV12-4 and TRBJ1-2, with D uncertain. The V gene lost 8 bases and the J gene lost 2 bases, with 9 bases spanning the gap. The CDR3 is 12 residues long. The CDR3 protein is CASPDVNYGYTF. The CDR3 DNA follows: TGTGCCAGCCCGGACGTCAACTATGGCTACACCTTC.

This clonotype was seen at least ten times. The chain combines TRBV12-3 or TRBV12-4 with TRBJ1-1, with 9 bases identical to TRBD1. The CDR3 is 11 amino acids. Trimming took 7 bases from V and 11 from J; bases not matched to a gene: 5. CDR3: CASTRDRAAFF. As DNA, the CDR3 is TGTGCCAGCACTAGGGACAGGGCGGCTTTCTTT.

Many counts were recorded for this clonotype. This chain links TRBV2 with TRBJ2-5; maybe TRBD1 (5 bases). The V gene lost 6 bases and the J gene lost 4 bases, with 15 bases spanning the gap. Per the germline V gene, CDR1 is SNHLY and CDR2 is FYNNEI. This CDR3 has 14 residues. As DNA, the CDR3 is TGTGCCAGCAGCCGCGACAGAAATCGAGAGACCCAGTACTTC. This encodes CASSRDRNRETQYF.

The J gene is TRBJ2-5, the V gene TRBV4-2; D might be TRBD2 (6 bases). CDR1 is LGHNA, CDR2 YNFKEQ, per germline. V was shortened by 4 bases and J by 3 bases, with 12 bases between the two germline ends. This CDR3 has 14 amino acids. CDR3 sequence: CASSPGGKKETQYF. CDR3 DNA: TGTGCCAGCAGCCCAGGCGGGAAGAAAGAGACCCAGTACTTC.

This chain uses TRBV28 with TRBJ2-6; maybe TRBD2 (5 bases). Germline loops: CDR1 MDHEN, CDR2 SYDVKM. The V end lost 5 bases, the J end lost 0 bases, and 17 bases lay between the germline ends. The CDR3 has 18 residues. The CDR3 coding sequence is TGTGCCAGCAGTCCAGGAGGCAGGTTCCTCTCTGGGGCCAACGTCCTGACTTTC. Encoded protein: CASSPGGRFLSGANVLTF.

This chain joins TRBV18 and TRBJ2-7; 10 nucleotides match TRBD2. CDR1 and CDR2 (germline): KGHSH, LQKENI. Trimming at V came to 2 bases and at J to 2 bases, leaving 3 bases not matched to a gene. The CDR3 sequence is 15 residues long. CDR3 nucleotides: TGTGCCAGCTCACCAAGCGGGAGGGCCGCCTACGAGCAGTACTTC. The encoded protein is CASSPSGRAAYEQYF.

The table lists this clonotype with a count of one. The V gene is TRBV6-1, the J gene TRBJ1-5; D is unresolved. The CDR3 extends over 12 amino acids. Germline V gene data show CDR1 as MNHNS and CDR2 as SASEGT. The ends were cut back, 2 bases at V and 6 bases at J, with 5 bases in the middle. CDR3 nucleotide sequence: TGTGCCAGCAGTGAATATGGTCAGCCCCAGCATTTT. Amino acid sequence: CASSEYGQPQHF.

The rearrangement uses TRBV15 and TRBJ1-3, with D uncertain. V shed 8 bases and J shed 4 bases, with 12 bases lying between them. The germline V gene encodes CDR1 LNHNV and CDR2 YYDKDF (reference sequence). The CDR3 consists of 13 residues. This CDR3 reads CATYLRHGNTIYF. CDR3 coding DNA: TGTGCCACCTATCTCCGTCACGGAAACACCATATATTTT.